The rows below give T cell receptor beta chains drawn from one sample of a study of shared clonotypes between healthy human individuals. Produced via immunoSEQ multiplex PCR; TCRdb's table is partial and in-frame only. The sample lists about 1 million clones, roughly 80% occurring once. The specimen was memory CD4+ T cells sorted from blood. The origin of the receptors is a young man in good health. Both conserved end residues are part of each CDR3. The order of the fields is V gene, clone size, J gene, D gene, CDR3 length, CDR3 protein, CDR3 DNA. The D gene is left open where the match is weak. Clone size is given for some rows only: seen once, a few or many times, or a class if the clone is expanded.

>TRBV7-2|NA|TRBJ2-5|TRBD1|15
CASSLDGTGAETQYF
TGTGCCAGCAGCTTAGACGGGACAGGGGCAGAGACCCAGTACTTC
>TRBV11-1|once|TRBJ2-7|NA|12
CASSLHDYEQYF
TGTGCCAGCAGCTTACACGACTACGAGCAGTACTTC
>TRBV15|NA|TRBJ2-7|NA|13
CATSRARSYEQYF
TGTGCCACCAGCCGGGCGCGCTCCTACGAGCAGTACTTC
>TRBV18|NA|TRBJ2-2|NA|11
CASSQPGELFF
TGTGCCAGCTCGCAACCCGGGGAGCTGTTTTTT
>TRBV28|NA|TRBJ2-2|NA|15
CASSPALPGTGELFF
TGTGCCAGCAGCCCCGCCCTACCCGGGACCGGGGAGCTGTTTTTT
>TRBV19|NA|TRBJ1-1|NA|14
CASSIFYGYTEAFF
TGTGCCAGTAGTATCTTCTACGGGTACACTGAAGCTTTCTTT
>TRBV30|NA|TRBJ2-2|NA|13
CAWNRQGSGELFF
TGTGCCTGGAACCGTCAGGGATCAGGGGAGCTGTTTTTT
>TRBV30|NA|TRBJ2-3|TRBD1|14
CAWSPGQSTDTQYF
TGTGCCTGGAGTCCGGGACAGAGCACAGATACGCAGTATTTT
>TRBV10-3|NA|TRBJ2-3|TRBD2|14
CAISVGGAADTQYF
TGTGCCATCAGTGTCGGGGGGGCGGCAGATACGCAGTATTTT
>TRBV18|once|TRBJ2-3|NA|15
CASSPQRFPTDTQYF
TGTGCCAGCTCACCCCAGCGGTTCCCTACAGATACGCAGTATTTT
>TRBV7-2|NA|TRBJ2-5|TRBD1|14
CASKMTGGMETQYF
TGTGCCAGCAAAATGACAGGGGGCATGGAGACCCAGTACTTC
>TRBV5-1|NA|TRBJ2-7|TRBD1|15
CASSYSRQGTYEQYF
TGCGCCAGCAGCTACAGCAGACAGGGGACCTACGAGCAGTACTTC
>TRBV6-9|NA|TRBJ1-2|NA|15
CASTVQQRFNYGYTF
TGTGCCAGCACCGTCCAACAGAGATTTAACTATGGCTACACCTTC
>TRBV18|NA|TRBJ2-3|TRBD2|15
CASSPPGGETDTQYF
TGTGCCAGCTCACCACCGGGGGGGGAAACAGATACGCAGTATTTT
>TRBV28|once|TRBJ1-2|NA|12
CASSSDRYGYTF
TGTGCCAGCAGTTCGGACAGATACGGCTACACCTTC
>TRBV2|once|TRBJ1-6|NA|15
CASKQGWIVNSPLHF
TGTGCCAGCAAGCAGGGTTGGATTGTAAATTCACCCCTCCACTTT
>TRBV7-3|NA|TRBJ1-2|TRBD1|15
CASAKFPGQGNGYTF
TGTGCCAGCGCGAAGTTCCCGGGACAGGGAAACGGCTACACCTTC
>TRBV18|few|TRBJ2-1|NA|15
CASSPYPGSYNEQFF
TGTGCCAGCTCACCATATCCGGGTTCCTACAATGAGCAGTTCTTC
>TRBV11-2|NA|TRBJ2-5|TRBD2|17
CASSYALGLAGAETQYF
TGTGCCAGCAGCTACGCTCTTGGACTAGCGGGGGCTGAGACCCAGTACTTC
>TRBV28|NA|TRBJ1-2|TRBD1|16
CASSSYPGQGDAGYTF
TGTGCCAGCAGTTCCTACCCGGGACAGGGGGATGCTGGCTACACCTTC
>TRBV10-1|few|TRBJ2-7|TRBD2|14
CASSRTLAGGEQYF
TGCGCCAGCAGTCGGACGCTAGCGGGGGGCGAGCAGTACTTC
>TRBV29-1|NA|TRBJ2-5|TRBD1|12
CSVDNRGETQYF
TGCAGCGTTGACAACAGGGGGGAGACCCAGTACTTC
>TRBV9|few|TRBJ2-3|TRBD2|15
CASSVGTSGTDTQYF
TGTGCCAGCAGCGTCGGGACTAGCGGCACAGATACGCAGTATTTT
>TRBV28|once|TRBJ1-4|NA|15
CASSLSTGKNEKLFF
TGTGCCAGCAGTTTAAGCACAGGGAAAAATGAAAAACTGTTTTTT
>TRBV10-2|many|TRBJ1-2|NA|13
CASSRTTNYGYTF
TGCGCCAGCAGTAGGACAACCAACTATGGCTACACCTTC
>TRBV6-8|NA|TRBJ1-1|NA|13
CASTRGGAGEAFF
TGTGCCAGCACCCGAGGGGGGGCGGGTGAAGCTTTCTTT
>TRBV10-3|NA|TRBJ2-1|TRBD1|15
CAIRTGTASTGEQFF
TGTGCCATCAGAACCGGGACAGCATCGACCGGTGAGCAGTTCTTC
>TRBV19|once|TRBJ2-5|TRBD1|15
CASSIGDRNVEAQYF
TGTGCCAGTAGTATAGGGGACAGAAACGTCGAGGCCCAGTACTTC
>TRBV18|NA|TRBJ1-2|NA|15
CASSPGQGSSDRYTF
TGTGCCAGCTCACCAGGTCAGGGGTCCTCCGATCGCTACACCTTC
>TRBV4-1|NA|TRBJ2-7|NA|13
CASSQGPANKQYF
TGCGCCAGCAGCCAAGGACCCGCAAATAAGCAGTACTTC
>TRBV6-6|NA|TRBJ2-5|TRBD1|14
CASSRDRAWETQYF
TGTGCCAGCAGCCGGGACAGGGCTTGGGAGACCCAGTACTTC
>TRBV30|once|TRBJ2-7|NA|12
CAWSDSSYEQYF
TGTGCCTGGAGCGACAGCTCCTACGAGCAGTACTTC
>TRBV19|NA|TRBJ1-1|TRBD1|13
CASSMGTGAGAFF
TGTGCCAGTAGTATGGGGACAGGGGCTGGAGCTTTCTTT
>TRBV7-9|NA|TRBJ2-6|TRBD2|17
CASSQAGLRSGANVLTF
TGTGCCAGCAGCCAAGCGGGGCTCAGGTCCGGGGCCAACGTCCTGACTTTC
>TRBV25-1|NA|TRBJ1-2|NA|14
CASSEGSGTGGYTF
TGTGCCAGCAGTGAGGGGTCAGGGACGGGTGGCTACACCTTC
>TRBV27|NA|TRBJ1-1|NA|14
CASSLRRVNTEAFF
TGTGCCAGCAGTTTGCGCAGGGTGAACACTGAAGCTTTCTTT
>TRBV11-1|once|TRBJ2-1|TRBD2|15
CASSFRAGTYNEQFF
TGTGCCAGCAGCTTCCGAGCGGGAACCTACAATGAGCAGTTCTTC
>TRBV5-6|few|TRBJ2-1|TRBD2|15
CASSRLAGGYNEQFF
TGTGCCAGCAGCCGACTAGCGGGGGGGTACAATGAGCAGTTCTTC
>TRBV11-2|NA|TRBJ2-5|NA|14
CASSLKVGIETQYF
TGTGCCAGCAGCTTAAAGGTCGGGATAGAGACCCAGTACTTC
>TRBV7-9|NA|TRBJ2-3|NA|12
CATVMGTDTQYF
TGTGCCACCGTCATGGGCACAGATACGCAGTATTTT
>TRBV30|NA|TRBJ2-3|TRBD2|17
CAWSAGTSGSFTDTQYF
TGTGCCTGGAGTGCCGGGACTAGCGGGAGTTTCACAGATACGCAGTATTTT
>TRBV4-3|NA|TRBJ1-3|TRBD1|20
CASSPNRPGTGVGSGNTIYF
TGCGCCAGCAGCCCAAATCGTCCCGGGACAGGGGTAGGCTCTGGAAACACCATATATTTT
>TRBV28|NA|TRBJ2-5|NA|13
CASSHGGPETQYF
TGTGCCAGCAGTCACGGGGGGCCAGAGACCCAGTACTTC
>TRBV2|NA|TRBJ2-2|NA|11
CASSVGGELFF
TGTGCCAGCAGTGTTGGCGGGGAGCTGTTTTTT
>TRBV5-1|NA|TRBJ2-1|TRBD2|16
CASSPGTSGRANEQFF
TGCGCCAGCAGCCCCGGGACTAGCGGGAGGGCCAATGAGCAGTTCTTC
>TRBV27|once|TRBJ2-7|TRBD1|13
CASSIHRQGGQYF
TGTGCCAGCAGTATCCATCGACAGGGCGGGCAGTACTTC